A selection of T cell receptor beta chains follows, all from one sample in a study of blood T cells in healthy people across ages. One entry per CDR3 protein results from TCRdb running MiXCR on the 5' RACE reads. The table records about 1.4 million distinct CDR3 sequences, 59% of them present only once. Source material: blood. Receptor source: a man younger than 35 in good health. The CDR3 runs from the conserved cysteine through the conserved F or W. The D gene is left open where the match is weak. The size of a clone is reported for some rows only, either as once, few or many, or as a class for expanded clones.

D,size,V,J,DNA,CDR3
-,few,TRBV29-1,TRBJ2-7,TGCAGCGTTCAGGACTACGAGCAGTACTTC,CSVQDYEQYF
-,-,TRBV29-1,TRBJ2-3,TGCAGCGTTGACGGGTCATGGGACACAGATACGCAGTATTTT,CSVDGSWDTDTQYF
TRBD2,few,TRBV2,TRBJ2-5,TGTGCCAGCAAAGGGCTAGCGGGATTACAAGAGACCCAGTACTTC,CASKGLAGLQETQYF
TRBD1,-,TRBV6-2/TRBV6-3,TRBJ2-7,TGTGCCAGCAGCCCGGCTGTCAGGGGGCGCCGGGACGAGCAGTACTTC,CASSPAVRGRRDEQYF
-,-,TRBV10-1,TRBJ1-1,TGCGCCAGCAGTGAGTCGGGGATGAACACTGAAGCTTTCTTT,CASSESGMNTEAFF
TRBD2,few,TRBV5-1,TRBJ2-4,TGCGCCAGCAGCTTTAGCGGGAGCTTGTTAGACATTCAGTACTTC,CASSFSGSLLDIQYF
-,-,TRBV6-1,TRBJ2-3,TGTGCCAGCAGTGAACAACACAGGAGCACAGATACGCAGTATTTT,CASSEQHRSTDTQYF
-,-,TRBV7-2,TRBJ2-5,TGTGCCAGCAGCACAGGGCGGGAAGAGACCCAGTACTTC,CASSTGREETQYF
TRBD2,-,TRBV7-9,TRBJ2-1,TGTGCCGGAGAACAGGGACTAGCGGGGGTCCGTTACAATGAGCAGTTCTTC,CAGEQGLAGVRYNEQFF
-,-,TRBV5-5,TRBJ2-1,TGTGCCAGCAGCTTCGACGGGGGCCGCGCCGATGAGCAGTTCTTC,CASSFDGGRADEQFF
-,-,TRBV12-3/TRBV12-4,TRBJ2-4,TGTGCCAGCAGTTTGGGTCTGGGTTCGGCCAAAAACATTCAGTACTTC,CASSLGLGSAKNIQYF
-,-,TRBV20-1,TRBJ2-3,TGCAGTGCCCACTCGGGGTTTAGCACAGATACGCAGTATTTT,CSAHSGFSTDTQYF
TRBD1,once,TRBV9,TRBJ1-5,TGTGCCAGCAGCGGGGGAGGGGGCAGGGAGCTAAGTCAGCCCCAGCATTTT,CASSGGGGRELSQPQHF
-,-,TRBV27,TRBJ2-7,TGTGCCAGCAGTTGGTCGGGGAGTCAACCCTACGAGCAGTACTTC,CASSWSGSQPYEQYF
-,few,TRBV11-3,TRBJ2-1,TGTGCCAGCAGCTCGGGACTCAACTACAATGAGCAGTTCTTC,CASSSGLNYNEQFF
TRBD2,-,TRBV10-3,TRBJ2-1,TGTGCCATCAGAGGGACTAGCGGTCCCTACAATGAGCAGTTCTTC,CAIRGTSGPYNEQFF
-,-,TRBV4-1,TRBJ2-5,TGCGCCAGCAGCCACCCAGGGGGAGGAGAGACCCAGTACTTC,CASSHPGGGETQYF
-,-,TRBV10-2,TRBJ1-1,TGCGCCAGCAGAGGACTTCCCAGCTCTGAAGCTTTCTTT,CASRGLPSSEAFF
-,-,TRBV7-2,TRBJ2-2,TGTGCCAGCAGCCGGATCGTAGTTTTCGTCACCGGGGAGCTGTTTTTT,CASSRIVVFVTGELFF
TRBD2,-,TRBV4-3,TRBJ2-5,TGCGCCAGCAGACTAGCGGGGACAGAGACCCAGTACTTC,CASRLAGTETQYF
-,-,TRBV4-2,TRBJ2-7,TGTGCCAGCAGACCAGGGCATACAGCCCGCTGCGAGCAGTACTTC,CASRPGHTARCEQYF
TRBD2,-,TRBV20-1,TRBJ2-3,TGCAGTGCTGATCGTCAGTCTAGCGGGGGTGAAGATACGCAGTATTTT,CSADRQSSGGEDTQYF
-,few,TRBV6-6,TRBJ2-5,TGTGCCAGCAGTTACAGGTCTGGGGAGACCCAGTACTTC,CASSYRSGETQYF
-,few,TRBV20-1,TRBJ2-5,TGCAGTGCTAGAGGGAACGACAACCGGCAGTACTTC,CSARGNDNRQYF
-,few,TRBV7-2,TRBJ1-6,TGTGCCAGCAGCTTAAAAGCAGGGTTTAATTCACCCCTCCACTTT,CASSLKAGFNSPLHF
TRBD1,few,TRBV14,TRBJ2-1,TGTGCCAGCAGCCCCCTCGACAGGGTCACCTACAATGAGCAGTTCTTC,CASSPLDRVTYNEQFF